This record concerns one T cell receptor beta chain sequence. The sample comes from a study of blood T cell repertoires in COVID-19. Whole-study context: Both acute and convalescent COVID-19 samples were obtained from the United States, Italy and Spain. Sample material is recorded as cDNA or gDNA derived from T cells, B-cell-depleted T cells, or PBMCs.

Original processing methods: Reference gene primer amplification in the assay estimated nucleated cell counts. TCRdb keeps only in-frame clones here, not all; method: immunoSEQ multiplex PCR. The DNA gave D and trimming, while V, J and clone size come from that table. This table has roughly 38,000 clones, around four fifths appearing once. The CDR3 consists of 15 residues. CDR1 and CDR2 from the germline V gene are SQVTM and ANQGSEA. V lost 7 bases and J lost 2; bases outside the gene matches: 9. The clonotype was recovered from a man between 50 and 59 years old with active COVID-19. The sequencing sample was made of peripheral blood. This chain joins TRBV29-1 and TRBJ2-7, with 12 positions matching TRBD2. The CDR3 sequence is CSARSGLAGTYEQYF. CDR3 in DNA: TGCAGCGCACGTAGCGGACTAGCGGGGACCTACGAGCAGTACTTC.